The present TCR beta chain was sequenced within a study of T cells expressing NK-cell markers. On the study more broadly: Just one sequenced donor of eight was HCMV-seronegative, while seven were seropositive. The study, taken as a whole, reports: In roughly 6 donors, dominant CD3+CD56+NKG2C+ clones formed about 1.0-8% of CD8+ cells. Whether expanded NKG2C+ T cell clones were HCMV specific stayed uncertain.

For each CDR3 protein, TCRdb gives one entry from its re-call of the 5' RACE reads, without DNA. Recorded for this sample: 300,000 to 450,000 distinct CDR3 sequences. Worth noting for this clonotype: The antigen is not known.

CDR3 size: 15 residues. Germline V gene lookup returns CDR1 GTSNPN and CDR2 SVGIG (reference sequence). The sequenced sample consisted of blood T cells: a sorted CD56 or NKG2C T cell subset, CD4+ or CD8+ T cells, or bulk PBMC T cells (not recorded which). The gene calls are TRBV30 and TRBJ1-1; TCRdb indicates TRBD1, and absent DNA this call remains unverified. This clonotype was sampled from a man aged 18-70 years in good health. CDR3 region: CAWSQGVLLNTEAFF.